Listed below are T cell receptor beta chains from one sample, sequenced in a study of T cells in Graves' hyperthyroidism and ophthalmopathy. TCRdb used MiXCR to reprocess the multiplex PCR reads, holding one entry per CDR3 protein. The sample lists 350,000 to 400,000 distinct CDR3 sequences; roughly 20% were seen once. The specimen sequenced was blood. The receptors shown here come from a man younger than 30 with Graves' ophthalmopathy. Both conserved end residues are part of each CDR3. D genes are given only for firm matches. Size values are once, few and many counts, or a class for expanded clones, and some rows have none.

D: TRBD2; J: TRBJ2-5; size: many; V: TRBV6-1; CDR3: CASSYPPGGTQETQYF; DNA: TGTGCCAGCAGTTACCCCCCGGGGGGGACACAAGAGACCCAGTACTTC
D: TRBD1; J: TRBJ2-7; size: many; V: TRBV7-2; CDR3: CASSSLGQGPYEQYF; DNA: TGTGCCAGCAGCTCTCTGGGACAGGGCCCCTACGAGCAGTACTTC
D: NA; J: TRBJ2-7; size: NA; V: TRBV29-1; CDR3: CSFFPGVAYEQYF; DNA: TGCAGCTTCTTTCCAGGGGTAGCCTACGAGCAGTACTTC
D: TRBD1; J: TRBJ1-2; size: many; V: TRBV2; CDR3: CASSPAPGQPPNYGYTF; DNA: TGTGCCAGCAGCCCGGCCCCGGGACAGCCACCCAACTATGGCTACACCTTC
D: TRBD1; J: TRBJ2-1; size: NA; V: TRBV27; CDR3: CASSEQGSDEQFF; DNA: TGTGCCAGCAGTGAACAGGGGTCGGATGAGCAGTTCTTC
D: NA; J: TRBJ1-4; size: many; V: TRBV11-2; CDR3: CASSYRLPATNEKLFF; DNA: TGTGCCAGCAGCTATAGACTGCCTGCAACTAATGAAAAACTGTTTTTT
D: NA; J: TRBJ1-2; size: many; V: TRBV27; CDR3: CASSLRGLYGYTF; DNA: TGTGCCAGCAGTTTACGAGGCCTCTATGGCTACACCTTC
D: NA; J: TRBJ1-1; size: NA; V: TRBV7-9; CDR3: CASFQRGGTEAFF; DNA: TGTGCCAGCTTCCAGAGGGGGGGCACTGAAGCTTTCTTT
D: NA; J: TRBJ2-2; size: few; V: TRBV20-1; CDR3: CSARDRRNTGELFF; DNA: TGCAGTGCTAGAGACAGGAGGAACACCGGGGAGCTGTTTTTT
D: NA; J: TRBJ1-5; size: many; V: TRBV2; CDR3: CASNRQPYSNQPQHF; DNA: TGTGCCAGCAATCGGCAGCCATATAGCAATCAGCCCCAGCATTTT
D: NA; J: TRBJ1-6; size: NA; V: TRBV27; CDR3: CASSLSGQPTPTPLHF; DNA: TGTGCCAGCAGTTTATCGGGACAACCCACCCCGACACCCCTCCACTTT